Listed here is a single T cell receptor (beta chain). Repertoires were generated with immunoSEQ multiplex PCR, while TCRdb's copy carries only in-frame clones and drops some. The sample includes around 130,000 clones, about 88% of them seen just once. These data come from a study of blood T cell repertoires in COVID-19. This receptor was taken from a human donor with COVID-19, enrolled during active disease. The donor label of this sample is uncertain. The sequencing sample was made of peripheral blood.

The CDR3: CASSLGQAGANVLTF. The CDR3 DNA is TGTGCCAGCAGCCTGGGACAGGCTGGGGCCAACGTCCTGACTTTC. V usage is TRBV7-8 and J usage is TRBJ2-6; 8 positions match TRBD1. The CDR3 length is 15 residues. In germline, CDR1 is SGHVS, CDR2 FQNEAQ. The junction had 2 bases not matched to a gene; V was cut back by 5 bases and J by 2 bases. Using reference TRBV7-8 and TRBJ2-6 for the parts outside the CDR3, the full variable domain is GAGVSQSPRYKVAKRGQDVALRCDPISGHVSLFWYQQALGQGPEFLTYFQNEAQLDKSGLPSDRFFAERPEGSVSTLKIQRTQQEDSAVYLCASSLGQAGANVLTFGAGSRLTVL.